This T cell receptor (beta chain) was obtained from a study of shared clonotypes between healthy human individuals. Study summary: The study drew on a couple of women and a few men aged 18 to 49 as donors. Overall study findings and caveats: Sampling used blood alone; tissue repertoires probably differ.

Only a few counts were recorded for this clone. The antigen is not known. The CDR3 spans 15 residues. Germline V gives CDR1 SGHVS, CDR2 FNYEAQ. V was pared by 2 bases and J by 1 base, with 4 bases of the junction left unmatched. Unsorted PBMC DNA underwent sequencing on ten immunoSEQ deep assay plates. Generated by immunoSEQ multiplex PCR, the TCRdb table keeps only in-frame clones and is missing some. The data contain about 490,000 clones, around 80% of them seen just once; the ten biggest clones take up roughly 12%. Sequenced input: PBMCs. The chain employs TRBV7-6 and TRBJ1-1; 7 bases line up with TRBD1. The sequence derives from a woman aged 40 to 55 in good health. Some clones in this sample may be carry-over from other donors' samples. The CDR3 region is CASSLQTGANTEAFF. As DNA, the CDR3 is TGTGCCAGCAGCTTACAAACAGGGGCGAACACTGAAGCTTTCTTT.